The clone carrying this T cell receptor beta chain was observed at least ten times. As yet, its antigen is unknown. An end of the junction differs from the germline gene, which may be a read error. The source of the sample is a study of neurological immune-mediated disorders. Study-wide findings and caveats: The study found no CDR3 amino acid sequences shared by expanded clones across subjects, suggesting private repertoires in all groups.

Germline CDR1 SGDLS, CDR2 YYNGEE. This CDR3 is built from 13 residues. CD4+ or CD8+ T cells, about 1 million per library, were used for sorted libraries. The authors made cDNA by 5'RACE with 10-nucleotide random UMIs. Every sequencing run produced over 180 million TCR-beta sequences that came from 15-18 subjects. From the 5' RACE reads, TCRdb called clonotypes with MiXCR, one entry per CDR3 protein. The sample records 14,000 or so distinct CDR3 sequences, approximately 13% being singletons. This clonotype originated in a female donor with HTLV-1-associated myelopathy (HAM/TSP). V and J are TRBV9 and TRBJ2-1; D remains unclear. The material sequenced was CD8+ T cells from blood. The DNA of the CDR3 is TGTGCCAGCAGCCCAGACTCCAACAATGAGCAGTTCTTC. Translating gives CASSPDSNNEQFF.